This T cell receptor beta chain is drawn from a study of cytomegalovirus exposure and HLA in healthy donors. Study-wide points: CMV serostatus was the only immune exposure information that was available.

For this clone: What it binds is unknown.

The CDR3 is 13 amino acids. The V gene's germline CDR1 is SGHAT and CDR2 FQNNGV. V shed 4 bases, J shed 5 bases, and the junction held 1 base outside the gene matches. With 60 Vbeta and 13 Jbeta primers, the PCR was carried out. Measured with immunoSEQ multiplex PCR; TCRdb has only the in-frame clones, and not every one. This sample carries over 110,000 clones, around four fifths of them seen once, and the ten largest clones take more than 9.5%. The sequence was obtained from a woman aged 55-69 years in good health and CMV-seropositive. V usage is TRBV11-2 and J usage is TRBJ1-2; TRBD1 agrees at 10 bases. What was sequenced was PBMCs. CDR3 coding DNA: TGTGCCAGCAGCTCGGGACAGGGGTATGGCTACACCTTC. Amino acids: CASSSGQGYGYTF.